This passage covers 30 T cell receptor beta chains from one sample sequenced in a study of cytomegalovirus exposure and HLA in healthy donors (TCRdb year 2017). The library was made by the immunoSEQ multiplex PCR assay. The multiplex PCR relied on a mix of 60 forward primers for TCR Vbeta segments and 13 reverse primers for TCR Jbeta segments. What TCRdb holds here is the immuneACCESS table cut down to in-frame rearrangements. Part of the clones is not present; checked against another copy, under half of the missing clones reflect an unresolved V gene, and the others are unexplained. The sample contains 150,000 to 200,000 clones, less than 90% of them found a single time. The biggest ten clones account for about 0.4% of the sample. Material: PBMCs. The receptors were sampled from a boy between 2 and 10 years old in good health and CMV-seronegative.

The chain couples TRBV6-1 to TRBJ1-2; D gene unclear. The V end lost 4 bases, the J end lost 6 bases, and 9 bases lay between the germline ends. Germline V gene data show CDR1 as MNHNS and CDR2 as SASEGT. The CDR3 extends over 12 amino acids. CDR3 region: CASSGRSDGYTF. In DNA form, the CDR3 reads TGTGCCAGCAGTGGTCGGTCGGATGGCTACACCTTC.

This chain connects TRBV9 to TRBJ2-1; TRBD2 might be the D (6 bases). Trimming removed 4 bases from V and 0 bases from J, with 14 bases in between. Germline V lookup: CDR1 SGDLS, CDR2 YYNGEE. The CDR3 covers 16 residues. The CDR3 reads CASSPPGLASYNEQFF. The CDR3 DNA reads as TGTGCCAGCAGCCCTCCGGGACTGGCCTCCTACAATGAGCAGTTCTTC.

This chain's CDR3 is CASSAGTASNQPQHF. DNA of the CDR3: TGTGCCAGCAGTGCGGGGACAGCAAGCAATCAGCCCCAGCATTTT. The chain employs TRBV2 and TRBJ1-5; 7 positions match TRBD1. Germline V lookup: CDR1 SNHLY, CDR2 FYNNEI. V was clipped by 4 bases and J by 1 base; unmatched bases: 4. This CDR3 has 15 amino acids.

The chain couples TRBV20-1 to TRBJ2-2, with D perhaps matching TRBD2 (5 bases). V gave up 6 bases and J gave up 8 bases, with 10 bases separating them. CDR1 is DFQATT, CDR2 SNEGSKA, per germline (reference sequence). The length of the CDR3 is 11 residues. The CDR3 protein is CSAPGVGELFF. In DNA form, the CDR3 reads TGCAGTGCCCCCGGGGTGGGGGAGCTGTTTTTT.

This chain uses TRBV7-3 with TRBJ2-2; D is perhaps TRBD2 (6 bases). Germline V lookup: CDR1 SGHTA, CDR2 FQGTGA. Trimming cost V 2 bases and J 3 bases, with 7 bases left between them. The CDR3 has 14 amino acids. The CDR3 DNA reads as TGTGCCAGCAGCTTAGGAGGGGACACCGGGGAGCTGTTTTTT. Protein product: CASSLGGDTGELFF.

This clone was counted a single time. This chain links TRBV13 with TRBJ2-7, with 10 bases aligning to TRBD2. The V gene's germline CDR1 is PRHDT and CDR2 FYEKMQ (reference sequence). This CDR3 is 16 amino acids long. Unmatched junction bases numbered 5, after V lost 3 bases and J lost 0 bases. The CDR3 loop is CASSLILAGISYEQYF. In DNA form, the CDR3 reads TGTGCCAGCAGCTTGATACTAGCGGGGATCTCCTACGAGCAGTACTTC.

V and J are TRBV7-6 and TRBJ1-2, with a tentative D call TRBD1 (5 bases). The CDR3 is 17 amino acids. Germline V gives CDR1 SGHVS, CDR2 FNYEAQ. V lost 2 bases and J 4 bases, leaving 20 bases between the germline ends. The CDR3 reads CASSLTALKGYGYGYTF. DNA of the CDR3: TGTGCCAGCAGCTTAACAGCTCTGAAGGGGTACGGCTATGGCTACACCTTC.

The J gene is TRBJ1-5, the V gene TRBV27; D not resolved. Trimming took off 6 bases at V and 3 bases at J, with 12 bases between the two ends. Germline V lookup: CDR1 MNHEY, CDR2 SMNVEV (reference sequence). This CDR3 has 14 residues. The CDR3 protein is CASSSGRFNQPQHF. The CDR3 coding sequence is TGTGCCAGCAGCTCCGGGAGGTTCAATCAGCCCCAGCATTTT.

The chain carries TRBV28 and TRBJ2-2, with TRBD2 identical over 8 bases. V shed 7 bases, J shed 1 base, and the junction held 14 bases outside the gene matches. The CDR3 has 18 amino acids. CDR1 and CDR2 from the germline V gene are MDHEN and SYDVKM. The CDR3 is CASTLFLGLELNTGELFF. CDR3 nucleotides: TGTGCCAGCACCCTTTTCTTGGGACTAGAGTTGAACACCGGGGAGCTGTTTTTT.

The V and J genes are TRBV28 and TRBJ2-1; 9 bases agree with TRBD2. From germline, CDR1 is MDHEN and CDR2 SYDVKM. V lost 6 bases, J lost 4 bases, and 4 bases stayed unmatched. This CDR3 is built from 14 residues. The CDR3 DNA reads TGTGCCAGCAGGGCGGGAGGGCGGTACAATGAGCAGTTCTTC. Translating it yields CASRAGGRYNEQFF.

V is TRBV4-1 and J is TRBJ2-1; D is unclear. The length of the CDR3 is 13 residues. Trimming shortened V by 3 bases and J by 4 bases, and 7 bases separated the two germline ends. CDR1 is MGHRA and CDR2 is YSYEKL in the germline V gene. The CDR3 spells CASSHALYNEQFF. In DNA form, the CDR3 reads TGCGCCAGCAGCCATGCTCTATACAATGAGCAGTTCTTC.

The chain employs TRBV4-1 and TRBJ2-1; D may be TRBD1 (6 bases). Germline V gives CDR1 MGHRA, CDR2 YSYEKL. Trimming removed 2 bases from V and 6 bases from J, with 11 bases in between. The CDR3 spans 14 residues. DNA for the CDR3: TGCGCCAGCAGCCAACTTCCCAGGGGCAATGAGCAGTTCTTC. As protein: CASSQLPRGNEQFF.

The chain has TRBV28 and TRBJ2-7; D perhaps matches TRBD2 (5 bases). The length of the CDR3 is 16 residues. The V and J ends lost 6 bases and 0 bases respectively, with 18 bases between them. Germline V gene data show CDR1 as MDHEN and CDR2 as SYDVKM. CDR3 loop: CASSSPGMSSSYEQYF. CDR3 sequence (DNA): TGTGCCAGCAGCTCCCCGGGGATGTCCTCCTCCTACGAGCAGTACTTC.

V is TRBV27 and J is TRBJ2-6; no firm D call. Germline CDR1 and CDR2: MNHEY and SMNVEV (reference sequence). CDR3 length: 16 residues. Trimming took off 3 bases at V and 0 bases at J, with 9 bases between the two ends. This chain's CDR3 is CASSFRAGSGANVLTF. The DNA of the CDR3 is TGTGCCAGCAGTTTTCGAGCCGGCTCTGGGGCCAACGTCCTGACTTTC.

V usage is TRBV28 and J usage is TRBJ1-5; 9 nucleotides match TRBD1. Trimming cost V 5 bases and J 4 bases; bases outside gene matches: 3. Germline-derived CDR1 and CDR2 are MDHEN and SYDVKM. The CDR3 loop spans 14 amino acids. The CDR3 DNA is TGTGCCAGCAGTGCCGGGACAGGGAATCAGCCCCAGCATTTT. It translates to CASSAGTGNQPQHF.

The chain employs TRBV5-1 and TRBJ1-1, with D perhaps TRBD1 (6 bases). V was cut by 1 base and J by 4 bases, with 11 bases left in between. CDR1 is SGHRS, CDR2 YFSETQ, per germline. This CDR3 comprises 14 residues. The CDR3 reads CASSLLDRRTEAFF. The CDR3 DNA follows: TGCGCCAGCAGCTTGCTGGACAGACGCACTGAAGCTTTCTTT.

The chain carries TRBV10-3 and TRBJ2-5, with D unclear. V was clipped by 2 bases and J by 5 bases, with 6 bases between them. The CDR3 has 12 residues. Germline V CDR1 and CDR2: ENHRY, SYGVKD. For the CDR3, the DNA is TGTGCCATCAGTGAGATTAGCGAGACCCAGTACTTC. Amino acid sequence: CAISEISETQYF.

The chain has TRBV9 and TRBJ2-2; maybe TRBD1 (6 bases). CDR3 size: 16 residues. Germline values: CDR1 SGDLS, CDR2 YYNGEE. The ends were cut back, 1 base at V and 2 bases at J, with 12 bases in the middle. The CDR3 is CASSVSGQENTGELFF. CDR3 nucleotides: TGTGCCAGCAGCGTATCGGGACAAGAAAACACCGGGGAGCTGTTTTTT.

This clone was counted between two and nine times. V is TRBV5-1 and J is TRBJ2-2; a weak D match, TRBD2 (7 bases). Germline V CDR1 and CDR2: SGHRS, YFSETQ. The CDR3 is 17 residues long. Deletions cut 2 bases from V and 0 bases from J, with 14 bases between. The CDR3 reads CASSFRGGRSNTGELFF. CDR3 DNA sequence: TGCGCCAGCAGCTTTAGGGGGGGCCGCTCGAACACCGGGGAGCTGTTTTTT.

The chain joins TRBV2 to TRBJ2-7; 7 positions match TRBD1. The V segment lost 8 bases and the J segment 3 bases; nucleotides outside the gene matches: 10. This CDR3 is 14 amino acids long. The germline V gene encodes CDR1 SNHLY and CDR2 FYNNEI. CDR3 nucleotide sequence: TGTGCCAGCGGGGTAGAGGGGGCAGGCTACGAGCAGTACTTC. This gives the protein CASGVEGAGYEQYF.

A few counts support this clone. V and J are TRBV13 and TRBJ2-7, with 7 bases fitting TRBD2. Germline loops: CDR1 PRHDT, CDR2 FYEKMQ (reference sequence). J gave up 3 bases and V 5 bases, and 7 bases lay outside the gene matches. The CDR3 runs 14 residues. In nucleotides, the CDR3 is TGTGCCAGCAGCCAGGCTGGGGGGGACTACGAGCAGTACTTC. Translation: CASSQAGGDYEQYF.

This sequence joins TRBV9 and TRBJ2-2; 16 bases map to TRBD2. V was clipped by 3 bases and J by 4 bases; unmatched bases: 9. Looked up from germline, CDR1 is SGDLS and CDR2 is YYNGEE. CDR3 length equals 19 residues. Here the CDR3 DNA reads TGTGCCAGCAGCGGGGGACTAGCGGGAGGGCCTTCGGGCACCGGGGAGCTGTTTTTT. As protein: CASSGGLAGGPSGTGELFF.

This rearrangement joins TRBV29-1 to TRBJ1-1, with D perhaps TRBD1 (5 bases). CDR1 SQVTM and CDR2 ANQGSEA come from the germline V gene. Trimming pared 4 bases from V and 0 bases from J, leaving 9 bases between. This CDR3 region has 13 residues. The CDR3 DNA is TGCAGCGTTGCTAGGGGAATGAACACTGAAGCTTTCTTT. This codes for CSVARGMNTEAFF. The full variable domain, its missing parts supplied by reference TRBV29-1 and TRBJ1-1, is SAVISQKPSRDICQRGTSLTIQCQVDSQVTMMFWYRQQPGQSLTLIATANQGSEATYESGFVIDKFPISRPNLTFSTLTVSNMSPEDSSIYLCSVARGMNTEAFFGQGTRLTVV.

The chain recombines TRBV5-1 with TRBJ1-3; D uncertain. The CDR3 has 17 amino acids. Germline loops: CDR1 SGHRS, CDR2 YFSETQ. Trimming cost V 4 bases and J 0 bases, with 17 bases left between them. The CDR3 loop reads CASSHTQPPHSGNTIYF. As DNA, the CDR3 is TGCGCCAGCAGCCACACACAACCTCCGCACTCTGGAAACACCATATATTTT.

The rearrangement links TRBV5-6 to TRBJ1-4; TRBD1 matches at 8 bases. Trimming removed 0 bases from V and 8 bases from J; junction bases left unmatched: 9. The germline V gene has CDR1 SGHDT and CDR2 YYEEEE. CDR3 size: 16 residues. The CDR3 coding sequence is TGTGCCAGCAGCTTGGTCTTGGGGACAGGAAACGAAAAACTGTTTTTT. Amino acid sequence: CASSLVLGTGNEKLFF.

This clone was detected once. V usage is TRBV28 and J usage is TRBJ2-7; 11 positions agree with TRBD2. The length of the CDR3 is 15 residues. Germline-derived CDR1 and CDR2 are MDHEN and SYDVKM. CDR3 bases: TGTGGAACGTGGCGACTAGCGGGAAGTTCCTACGAGCAGTACTTC. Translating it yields CGTWRLAGSSYEQYF.

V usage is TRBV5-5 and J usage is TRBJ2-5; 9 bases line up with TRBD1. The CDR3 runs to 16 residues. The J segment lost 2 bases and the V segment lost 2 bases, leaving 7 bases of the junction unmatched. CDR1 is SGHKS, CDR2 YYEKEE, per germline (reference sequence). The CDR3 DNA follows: TGTGCCAGCAGCTTCCGGGACAGGGCCCCACAAGAGACCCAGTACTTC. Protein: CASSFRDRAPQETQYF. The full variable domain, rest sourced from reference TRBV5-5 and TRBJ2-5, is DAGVTQSPTHLIKTRGQQVTLRCSPISGHKSVSWYQQVLGQGPQFIFQYYEKEERGRGNFPDRFSARQFPNYSSELNVNALLLGDSALYLCASSFRDRAPQETQYFGPGTRLLVL.

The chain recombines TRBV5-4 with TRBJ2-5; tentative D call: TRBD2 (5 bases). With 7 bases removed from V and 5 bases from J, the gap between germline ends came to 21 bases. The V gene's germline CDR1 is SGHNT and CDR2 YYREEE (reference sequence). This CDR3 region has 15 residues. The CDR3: CASSGSLGSLETQYF. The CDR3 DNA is TGTGCCAGCTCAGGCAGTCTGGGGAGTTTGGAGACCCAGTACTTC.

The CDR3 nucleotides read TGTGCCAGTAACGTCAGCCCAGGGGCCTACGAGCAGTACTTC. Translating it yields CASNVSPGAYEQYF. The rearrangement joins TRBV19 to TRBJ2-7; possible D gene TRBD1, 6 bases. The V end was cut by 7 bases, the J end by 2 bases, with 15 bases between. In germline, CDR1 is LNHDA, CDR2 SQIVND (reference sequence). The CDR3 is 14 residues long.

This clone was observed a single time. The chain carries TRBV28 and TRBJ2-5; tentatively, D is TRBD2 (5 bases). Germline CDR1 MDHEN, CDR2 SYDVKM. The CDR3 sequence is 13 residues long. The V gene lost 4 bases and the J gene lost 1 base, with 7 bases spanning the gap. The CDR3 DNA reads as TGTGCCAGCAGTTCTGAGGGCCAAGAGACCCAGTACTTC. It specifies CASSSEGQETQYF.